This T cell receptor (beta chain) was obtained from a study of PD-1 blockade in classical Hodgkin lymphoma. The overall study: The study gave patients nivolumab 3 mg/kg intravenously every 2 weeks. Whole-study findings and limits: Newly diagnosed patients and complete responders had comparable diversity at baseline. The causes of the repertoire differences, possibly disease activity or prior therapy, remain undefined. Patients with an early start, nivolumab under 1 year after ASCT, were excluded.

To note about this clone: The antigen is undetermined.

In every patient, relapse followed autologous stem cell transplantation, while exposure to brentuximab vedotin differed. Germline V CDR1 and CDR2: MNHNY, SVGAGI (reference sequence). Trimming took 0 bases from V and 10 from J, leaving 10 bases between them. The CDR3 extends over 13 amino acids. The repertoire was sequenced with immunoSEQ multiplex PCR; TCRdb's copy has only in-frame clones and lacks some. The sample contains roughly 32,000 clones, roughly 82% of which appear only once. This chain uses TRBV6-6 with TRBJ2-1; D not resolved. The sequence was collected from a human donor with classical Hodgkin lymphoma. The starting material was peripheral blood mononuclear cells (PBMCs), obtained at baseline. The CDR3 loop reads CASSYSTVTEQFF. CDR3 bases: TGTGCCAGCAGTTACTCGACGGTCACCGAGCAGTTCTTC.